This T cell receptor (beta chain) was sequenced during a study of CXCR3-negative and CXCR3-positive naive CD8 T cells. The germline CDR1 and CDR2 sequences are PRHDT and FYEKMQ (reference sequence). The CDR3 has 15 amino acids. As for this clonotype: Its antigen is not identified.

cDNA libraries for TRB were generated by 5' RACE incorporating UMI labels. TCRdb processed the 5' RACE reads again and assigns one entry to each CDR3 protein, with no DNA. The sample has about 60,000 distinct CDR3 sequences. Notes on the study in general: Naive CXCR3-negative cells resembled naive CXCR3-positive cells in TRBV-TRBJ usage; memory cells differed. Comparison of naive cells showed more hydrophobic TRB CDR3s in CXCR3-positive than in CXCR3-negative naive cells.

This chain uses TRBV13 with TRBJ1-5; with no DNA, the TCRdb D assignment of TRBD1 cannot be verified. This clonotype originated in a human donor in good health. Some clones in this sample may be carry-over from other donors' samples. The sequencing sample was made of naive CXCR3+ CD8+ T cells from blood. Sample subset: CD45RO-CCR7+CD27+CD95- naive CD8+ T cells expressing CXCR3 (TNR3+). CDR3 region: CASSLAASGGQPQHF. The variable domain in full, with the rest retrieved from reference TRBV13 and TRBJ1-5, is AAGVIQSPRHLIKEKRETATLKCYPIPRHDTVYWYQQGPGQDPQFLISFYEKMQSDKGSIPDRFSAQQFSDYHSELNMSSLELGDSALYFCASSLAASGGQPQHFGDGTRLSIL.